This T cell receptor beta chain was observed in a study of blood T cell repertoires in COVID-19. Study summary: Material from acute and convalescent COVID-19 was sourced from the United States, Italy and Spain. PBMCs, B-cell-depleted T cells, or T cells were the source of the cDNA or gDNA that made up the material.

J lost 2 bases, V lost 4 bases, and 3 bases had no gene match. This CDR3 contains 15 residues. The germline CDR1 and CDR2 sequences are MDHEN and SYDVKM. In the authors' workflow: Nucleated cell counts were estimated from reference gene primer amplification. The method was immunoSEQ multiplex PCR; TCRdb's version includes in-frame clones alone and lacks a portion of them. V, J and clone size are taken as reported in that table, and D and trimming were inferred from the DNA itself. The sample shows over 250,000 clones, roughly 85% of them seen only once. Sequencing was done on a sample of peripheral blood. The sequence came from a man in his fifties with active or convalescent COVID-19. The J gene is TRBJ2-5, the V gene TRBV28; 11 nucleotides agree with TRBD1. The CDR3 DNA reads as TGTGCCAGCAGTTCAAGGGACAGGGGGCAAGAGACCCAGTACTTC. Its protein is CASSSRDRGQETQYF.